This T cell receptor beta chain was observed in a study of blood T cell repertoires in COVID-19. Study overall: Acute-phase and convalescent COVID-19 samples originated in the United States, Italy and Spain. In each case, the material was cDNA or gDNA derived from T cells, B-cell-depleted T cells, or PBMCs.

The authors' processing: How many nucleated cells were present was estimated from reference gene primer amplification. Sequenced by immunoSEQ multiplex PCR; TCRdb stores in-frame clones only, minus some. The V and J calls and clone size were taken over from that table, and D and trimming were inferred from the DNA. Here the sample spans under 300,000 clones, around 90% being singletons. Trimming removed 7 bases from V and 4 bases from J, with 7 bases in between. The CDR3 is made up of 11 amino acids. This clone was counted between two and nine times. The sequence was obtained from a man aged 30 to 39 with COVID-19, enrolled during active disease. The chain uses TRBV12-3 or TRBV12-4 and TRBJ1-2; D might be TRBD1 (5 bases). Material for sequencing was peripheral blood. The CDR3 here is CASKGLYGYTF. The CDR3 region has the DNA TGTGCCAGCAAGGGGCTCTATGGCTACACCTTC.